These 10 T cell receptor beta chains share one sample of origin, sequenced in a study of blood T cell repertoires in COVID-19. Method: immunoSEQ multiplex PCR; TCRdb's copy keeps in-frame clones and lacks some. The sample shows hundreds of thousands of clones, about nine tenths of them seen only once. Material for sequencing was peripheral blood. The receptors come from a woman aged 30 to 39 with active or convalescent COVID-19.

This clone turned up a few times. The chain uses TRBV4-1 and TRBJ1-1; TRBD1 agrees at 11 bases. V was clipped by 2 bases and J by 4 bases; unmatched bases: 12. The CDR3 consists of 18 residues. Per germline, CDR1 MGHRA and CDR2 YSYEKL. The CDR3 DNA sequence: TGCGCCAGCAGCCAACATCGTGGACAGGGGGCGTCGACCACTGAAGCTTTCTTT. Encoded protein: CASSQHRGQGASTTEAFF.

The genes are TRBV2 and TRBJ2-5, with 9 bases that match TRBD2. This CDR3 is built from 14 residues. Germline V gene data show CDR1 as SNHLY and CDR2 as FYNNEI. J gave up 5 bases and V 6 bases, and 7 bases lay outside the gene matches. The CDR3 DNA reads as TGTGCCAGCAGAGATAGCGGGGGCGGGGAGACCCAGTACTTC. It translates to CASRDSGGGETQYF. The full variable domain, with the rest looked up from reference TRBV2 and TRBJ2-5, is EPEVTQTPSHQVTQMGQEVILRCVPISNHLYFYWYRQILGQKVEFLVSFYNNEISEKSEIFDDQFSVERPDGSNFTLKIRSTKLEDSAMYFCASRDSGGGETQYFGPGTRLLVL.

This chain links TRBV11-2 with TRBJ1-6, with D unclear. The CDR3 totals 18 residues. V lost 4 bases and J lost 8, with 24 bases in between. Per germline, CDR1 SGHAT and CDR2 FQNNGV. As DNA, the CDR3 is TGTGCCAGCAGCTCCGAACCCCGACCGGGAACATCTCATTCACCCCTCCACTTT. It encodes CASSSEPRPGTSHSPLHF.

CDR3 in DNA: TGCGCCAGCAGCCAAGGGTTCGCAGGGATTAACTATGGCTACACCTTC. Translating it yields CASSQGFAGINYGYTF. The gene calls are TRBV4-1 and TRBJ1-2; weak D call: TRBD1 (5 bases). V lost 1 base and J 1 base, leaving 13 bases between the germline ends. CDR1 is MGHRA, CDR2 YSYEKL, per germline. The CDR3 has 16 amino acids.

This clone was seen a few times. The rearrangement joins TRBV29-1 to TRBJ2-7, with D maybe TRBD1 (5 bases). The germline V gene encodes CDR1 SQVTM and CDR2 ANQGSEA. Trimming took 4 bases from V and 3 from J, leaving 10 bases between them. The CDR3 extends over 12 amino acids. CDR3 region: CSVGLGRYEQYF. The CDR3 nucleotides are TGCAGCGTTGGGTTGGGGCGCTACGAGCAGTACTTC.

The rearrangement joins TRBV5-5 to TRBJ1-2; 11 bases are a match to TRBD1. Germline V lookup: CDR1 SGHKS, CDR2 YYEKEE (reference sequence). The trim removed 2 bases at V and 5 bases at J, leaving 8 bases unmatched. CDR3 length: 16 residues. CDR3 sequence: CASSFGTGGSSYGYTF. The CDR3 coding sequence is TGTGCCAGCAGCTTCGGGACAGGGGGTTCCTCTTATGGCTACACCTTC.

V usage is TRBV4-1 and J usage is TRBJ1-1; no reliable D call. The ends were cut back, 0 bases at V and 1 base at J, with 9 bases in the middle. Germline V gene sequence: CDR1 MGHRA, CDR2 YSYEKL. The CDR3 is made up of 15 amino acids. CDR3 nucleotide sequence: TGCGCCAGCAGCCAAGAGTGGAGAACGAACACTGAAGCTTTCTTT. Its protein is CASSQEWRTNTEAFF.

The CDR3 DNA sequence: TGTGCCAGCGGACAGGGGGCGACCATGAACACTGAAGCTTTCTTT. Translated: CASGQGATMNTEAFF. J is TRBJ1-1 and V is TRBV7-2, with 11 bases identical to TRBD1. The J segment lost 0 bases and the V segment lost 8 bases, leaving 5 bases of the junction unmatched. This CDR3 has 15 residues. Germline assignment: CDR1 SGHTA and CDR2 FQGNSA.

The chain links TRBV10-3 to TRBJ2-2, with 10 positions matching TRBD1. Germline-derived CDR1 and CDR2 are ENHRY and SYGVKD. The CDR3 is 15 residues long. The CDR3 is CARTGGWTNTGELFF. The CDR3 coding sequence is TGTGCAAGGACAGGGGGTTGGACGAACACCGGGGAGCTGTTTTTT.

The table lists this clone with a few counts. The rearrangement joins TRBV19 to TRBJ1-2; no clear D. Between the trimmed V and J ends, which lost 0 bases and 8 bases, there was a span of 22 bases. The CDR3 covers 17 residues. The germline gives CDR1 LNHDA, CDR2 SQIVND (reference sequence). CDR3 DNA: TGTGCCAGTAGTATAGATCTGAACACACCACTAAAACTGGGCTACACCTTC. Translation: CASSIDLNTPLKLGYTF. The entire variable domain, with the rest obtained from reference TRBV19 and TRBJ1-2, is as follows: DGGITQSPKYLFRKEGQNVTLSCEQNLNHDAMYWYRQDPGQGLRLIYYSQIVNDFQKGDIAEGYSVSREKKESFPLTVTSAQKNPTAFYLCASSIDLNTPLKLGYTFGSGTRLTVV.